A single sample is the source of the 7 T cell receptor beta chains below, sequenced in a study of blood T cell repertoires in COVID-19. Sequencing used immunoSEQ multiplex PCR; TCRdb keeps in-frame clones, though not all of them. Among approximately 98,000 clones listed, 82% were seen once. Sequenced: peripheral blood. The receptors were sampled from an elderly man with acute or convalescent COVID-19.

The chain links TRBV4-3 to TRBJ1-6; the D is unclear. The V end lost 1 base, the J end lost 8 bases, and 12 bases lay between the germline ends. This CDR3 has 15 residues. Germline V gene data show CDR1 as LGHNA and CDR2 as YSLEER. The CDR3 DNA follows: TGCGCCAGCAGCCAAGGCGGGGTTGAGGATTCACCCCTCCACTTT. Residues: CASSQGGVEDSPLHF.

This chain uses TRBV3-1 (or the pseudogene TRBV3-2) with TRBJ2-7; D gene unclear. The CDR3 is made up of 13 amino acids. V dropped 0 bases and J dropped 2 bases, with 5 bases sitting between them. Germline V gives CDR1 LGHDT, CDR2 YNNKEL (reference sequence). The DNA for the CDR3 is TGTGCCAGCAGCCAAGACAGCGCCTACGAGCAGTACTTC. Translating it yields CASSQDSAYEQYF.

The chain joins TRBV10-3 to TRBJ1-5; no clear D gene. V lost 2 bases to trimming and J lost 5 bases, with 4 bases between them. The CDR3 loop spans 12 amino acids. The germline gives CDR1 ENHRY, CDR2 SYGVKD. CDR3 bases: TGTGCCATCAGTGAGGGGCATCAGCCCCAGCATTTT. Amino acid sequence: CAISEGHQPQHF.

The chain joins TRBV7-2 to TRBJ2-1, with D perhaps TRBD1 (5 bases). The V gene's germline CDR1 is SGHTA and CDR2 FQGNSA. With 4 bases removed from V and 11 bases from J, the gap between germline ends came to 9 bases. The CDR3 loop spans 11 amino acids. This CDR3 is CASSSRQQQFF. CDR3 sequence (DNA): TGTGCCAGCAGCTCGCGACAGCAGCAGTTCTTC. Full variable domain (rest looked up from reference TRBV7-2 and TRBJ2-1): GAGVSQSPSNKVTEKGKDVELRCDPISGHTALYWYRQSLGQGLEFLIYFQGNSAPDKSGLPSDRFSAERTGGSVSTLTIQRTQQEDSAVYLCASSSRQQQFFGPGTRLTVL.

The V call is TRBV27, the J call TRBJ2-5; D ambiguous. The CDR3 is 15 amino acids. V lost 5 bases, J lost 3 bases, and 16 bases lay in between. Germline CDR1 reads MNHEY; CDR2 reads SMNVEV (reference sequence). The CDR3 DNA sequence: TGTGCCAGCAGTCCTAGGAACCCGGCAAAAGAGACCCAGTACTTC. Its protein is CASSPRNPAKETQYF.

The V call is TRBV18, the J call TRBJ2-5, with D possibly being TRBD1 (5 bases). V shed 3 bases and J shed 4 bases, with 6 bases lying between them. Germline V lookup: CDR1 KGHSH, CDR2 LQKENI. The length of the CDR3 is 12 residues. The CDR3 is CASSPQGETQYF. CDR3 DNA sequence: TGTGCCAGCTCACCGCAGGGAGAGACCCAGTACTTC.

The chain employs TRBV11-3 and TRBJ2-3; D is unclear. CDR3 size: 12 residues. V gave up 4 bases and J gave up 3 bases, with 5 bases separating them. The germline CDR1 and CDR2 sequences are SGHNT and YENEEA. The CDR3 sequence is CASSSRTDTQYF. The CDR3 DNA sequence: TGTGCCAGCAGCTCCCGTACAGATACGCAGTATTTT. Complete variable domain (other parts from reference TRBV11-3 and TRBJ2-3): EAGVVQSPRYKIIEKKQPVAFWCNPISGHNTLYWYLQNLGQGPELLIRYENEEAVDDSQLPKDRFSAERLKGVDSTLKIQPAELGDSAVYLCASSSRTDTQYFGPGTRLTVL.